A single sample gave rise to the 17 T cell receptor beta chains below, sequenced in a study of blood T cells in healthy people across ages. With a J-beta primer mix and a sample-barcoded 5' primer, a second PCR ran about 7 to 12 cycles. TCRdb used MiXCR to reprocess the 5' RACE reads, holding one entry per CDR3 protein. This table holds 600,000 to 900,000 distinct CDR3 sequences, roughly 24% found once. These data also featured in a second study, about T cells of mothers and their children.

Material: blood. The receptor source for this set is a boy aged 10-17 years in good health.

The gene calls are TRBV20-1 and TRBJ2-7; perhaps D is TRBD1 or TRBD2 (5 bases each). The CDR3 extends over 13 amino acids. From germline, CDR1 is DFQATT and CDR2 SNEGSKA (reference sequence). V was trimmed by 1 base and J by 2 bases, leaving 9 bases between them. CDR3 sequence reads: CSARAGTAYEQYF. CDR3 nucleotide sequence: TGCAGTGCTAGAGCCGGGACCGCCTACGAGCAGTACTTC.

The chain recombines TRBV11-2 with TRBJ1-6; maybe TRBD1 (5 bases). Trimming took 6 bases from V and 10 from J, leaving 22 bases between them. CDR1 is SGHAT and CDR2 is FQNNGV in the germline V gene. This CDR3 has 16 amino acids. This CDR3 is CASRTSRDGFGSPLHF. The DNA of the CDR3 is TGTGCCAGCAGGACGAGCCGGGACGGATTTGGATCACCCCTCCACTTT.

This clonotype was detected only a few times. This chain links TRBV4-2 with TRBJ2-7, with TRBD1 matching over 7 bases. Trimming cost V 1 base and J 4 bases; bases outside gene matches: 4. Looked up from germline, CDR1 is LGHNA and CDR2 is YNFKEQ. There are 14 residues in the CDR3. The CDR3 DNA reads TGTGCCAGCAGCCAAGCGCAGGGGGAATACGAGCAGTACTTC. This codes for CASSQAQGEYEQYF.

This chain connects TRBV30 to TRBJ2-6; D is undetermined. V was pared by 3 bases and J by 4 bases, with 13 bases between. Per germline, CDR1 GTSNPN and CDR2 SVGIG (reference sequence). The CDR3 covers 15 residues. The DNA of the CDR3 is TGTGCCTGGAGCCGCGAACTGCTCGGGGCCAACGTCCTGACTTTC. It yields the protein CAWSRELLGANVLTF.

In DNA form, the CDR3 reads TGTGCCAGCAGCCAGGGTAAACGGGGCTACACCTTC. This gives the protein CASSQGKRGYTF. V is TRBV3-1 and J is TRBJ1-2; D unclear. The CDR3 sequence is 12 residues long. Germline CDR1 and CDR2: LGHDT and YNNKEL (reference sequence). The V and J ends lost 3 bases and 8 bases respectively, with 10 bases between them. The variable domain in full, with the rest retrieved from reference TRBV3-1 and TRBJ1-2, is DTAVSQTPKYLVTQMGNDKSIKCEQNLGHDTMYWYKQDSKKFLKIMFSYNNKELIINETVPNRFSPKSPDKAHLNLHINSLELGDSAVYFCASSQGKRGYTFGSGTRLTVV.

V usage is TRBV5-1 and J usage is TRBJ1-4; TRBD1 agrees at 12 bases. The CDR3 covers 19 residues. V lost 0 bases, J lost 5 bases, and 11 bases stayed unmatched. The germline gives CDR1 SGHRS, CDR2 YFSETQ. CDR3 residues: CASSLEARDRGRTNEKLFF. DNA of the CDR3: TGCGCCAGCAGCTTGGAGGCCCGGGACAGGGGGCGAACAAATGAAAAACTGTTTTTT.

This chain links TRBV12-3 or TRBV12-4 with TRBJ1-6, with D tentatively TRBD1 (5 bases). Trimming took 8 bases from V and 0 from J, leaving 17 bases between them. CDR3 length: 17 residues. The chain's CDR3 is CASGGRGWNSYNSPLHF. DNA of the CDR3: TGTGCCAGCGGTGGGAGGGGCTGGAACTCCTATAATTCACCCCTCCACTTT.

The sample holds a few counts of this clonotype. The gene calls are TRBV12-3 or TRBV12-4 and TRBJ1-1; 9 nucleotides align to TRBD1. Losses at the gene ends were 3 bases for V and 3 bases for J; bases not matched to a gene: 5. The CDR3 runs to 15 residues. This CDR3 reads CASSFSTGGDTEAFF. CDR3 nucleotide sequence: TGTGCCAGCAGTTTTTCGACAGGGGGGGACACTGAAGCTTTCTTT.

V usage is TRBV5-5 and J usage is TRBJ2-7, with TRBD1 as a possible D gene (6 bases). The CDR3 covers 14 residues. Germline V CDR1 and CDR2: SGHKS, YYEKEE (reference sequence). The V end was cut by 4 bases, the J end by 5 bases, with 16 bases between. The CDR3 DNA sequence: TGTGCCAGCAGCCTCGACAGGAAGATCAACGAGCAGTACTTC. Translation: CASSLDRKINEQYF.

CDR3 coding DNA: TGTGCCAGCAGCTCAGGGACAGGGGGCGATGGCTACACCTTC. Translated: CASSSGTGGDGYTF. The V gene is TRBV7-3, the J gene TRBJ1-2; TRBD1 agrees at 12 bases. The CDR3 loop spans 14 amino acids. The V and J ends lost 4 bases and 6 bases, in that order; junction bases with no gene match: 3. Germline CDR1 SGHTA, CDR2 FQGTGA.

The chain has TRBV20-1 and TRBJ2-7; 8 positions agree with TRBD1. Germline V gives CDR1 DFQATT, CDR2 SNEGSKA (reference sequence). The CDR3 is 14 residues long. V was pared by 0 bases and J by 2 bases, with 3 bases of the junction left unmatched. For the CDR3, the DNA is TGCAGTGCTAGAGACCGGACAGGGACCTACGAGCAGTACTTC. Translating gives CSARDRTGTYEQYF.

This clonotype was found a few times. The J gene is TRBJ1-1, the V gene TRBV7-4; maybe TRBD1 (6 bases). The CDR3 extends over 17 amino acids. Trimming left V 5 bases short and J 0 bases short, with 19 bases between. In germline, CDR1 is SGHVT, CDR2 SQSDAQ. In DNA, the CDR3 is TGTGCCAGCAGCCCCCTGACAGGCTGGGGGCTGAACACTGAAGCTTTCTTT. This gives the protein CASSPLTGWGLNTEAFF.

As DNA, the CDR3 is TGCAGTGCTCCGGGACTAGCGGGGGGACAAGAGACCCAGTACTTC. Amino acids: CSAPGLAGGQETQYF. The chain carries TRBV20-1 and TRBJ2-5; 15 bases are a match to TRBD2. Trimming took 5 bases from V and 2 from J; bases not matched to a gene: 3. Germline assignment: CDR1 DFQATT and CDR2 SNEGSKA (reference sequence). The CDR3 contains 15 residues.

J is TRBJ1-4 and V is TRBV12-3 or TRBV12-4; D gene unclear. CDR3 length equals 14 residues. The germline V and J ends were trimmed by 3 bases and 8 bases, with 13 bases remaining between them. The CDR3 region has the DNA TGTGCCAGCAGTTTCGGAGGGTCGAAGGAAAAACTGTTTTTT. Its translation: CASSFGGSKEKLFF.

The DNA for the CDR3 is TGTGCCAGCAGCTTAGTGCCCTCGGAGAGAGAGACCCAGTACTTC. Translation: CASSLVPSERETQYF. This chain links TRBV7-9 with TRBJ2-7, with D uncertain. Near its end, the DNA agrees better with TRBJ2-5, so the J call may be wrong. Germline values: CDR1 SEHNR, CDR2 FQNEAQ (reference sequence). This CDR3 contains 15 residues.

This clonotype was detected a few times. The chain uses TRBV15 and TRBJ2-7; the D gene could be TRBD1 or TRBD2 (5 bases each). CDR3 length: 15 amino acids. Trimming removed 1 base at V and 1 base at J, with 11 bases between. Germline V gene sequence: CDR1 LNHNV, CDR2 YYDKDF (reference sequence). This chain's CDR3 is CATSRARDGSYEQYF. CDR3 sequence (DNA): TGTGCCACCAGCAGAGCCCGGGACGGATCCTACGAGCAGTACTTC.

The J gene is TRBJ2-7, the V gene TRBV28; D is uncertain. The V gene's germline CDR1 is MDHEN and CDR2 SYDVKM. This CDR3 contains 15 residues. V gave up 5 bases and J gave up 2 bases, with 16 bases separating them. CDR3 DNA: TGTGCCAGCAGTCGTTGGGCCCGAGGCGCCTACGAGCAGTACTTC. This encodes CASSRWARGAYEQYF.